This T cell receptor (beta chain) was found in a study of CD8+ T cells in alopecia areata. Study-wide results and caveats: Higher clonality than in normal scalp was seen in lesional scalp, especially alopecia totalis/universalis.

This clone was seen only a few times. As yet, its antigen is unknown. The CDR3 has 13 residues. CDR1 SQVTM and CDR2 ANQGSEA come from the germline V gene. J was trimmed by 0 bases and V by 4 bases; bases with no gene match: 3. It was from alopecia areata patients that lesional scalp punch biopsies and peripheral blood were collected. Once RNA had been extracted, it was reverse transcribed into cDNA to act as the sequencing template. Here immunoSEQ multiplex PCR was the method, and the copy in TCRdb shows in-frame clones only, minus some. The sample lists 95,000 to 120,000 clones, under 60% occurring once.

This rearrangement joins TRBV29-1 to TRBJ2-7, with 7 positions matching TRBD1. This TCR was sampled from a human donor with alopecia areata. The sequenced sample was NKG2D-low CD8+ T cells sorted from blood. CDR3 sequence (DNA): TGCAGCGTTGGAGGGACAGTCTCCTACGAGCAGTACTTC. It encodes CSVGGTVSYEQYF.